This record concerns one T cell receptor (beta chain) sequence. The time point was: patch test 3, about 24 weeks after DPC sensitization. Treatment here: therapeutic diphenylcyclopropenone sensitization with weekly scalp DPC. Germline V gene lookup returns CDR1 SGHRS and CDR2 YFSETQ. There are 13 residues in the CDR3. Trimming cost V 4 bases and J 9 bases; bases outside gene matches: 5. Using its own MiXCR run on the RACE reads, TCRdb lists one record per CDR3 protein. The repertoire consists of about 97,000 distinct CDR3 sequences, with 25% to 30% occurring once and the leading ten covering over 9%. The data were obtained in a study of human T cells and chemical hapten exposure.

The J gene is TRBJ2-1, the V gene TRBV5-1; TRBD1 matches at 9 bases. The clonotype comes from a middle-aged man with alopecia areata. Some clones in this sample may be carry-over from other donors' samples. Sequencing used whole blood, obtained in connection with sensitization to the hapten diphenylcyclopropenone (DPC). The CDR3: CASSGGTGLEQFF. CDR3 nucleotide sequence: TGCGCCAGCAGCGGGGGGACAGGGCTTGAGCAGTTCTTC.